This entry lists 8 T cell receptor beta chains sequenced from one sample in a study of blood T cell repertoires in COVID-19. Clones were read by immunoSEQ multiplex PCR, and TCRdb kept only the in-frame ones, dropping some. Among about 290,000 clones listed, 86% were seen once. The sequenced material came from peripheral blood. The receptor source for this set is a woman in her 30s with active or convalescent COVID-19.

The V call is TRBV6-2 or TRBV6-3, the J call TRBJ1-2; TRBD1 matches 8 bases. The V gene end was trimmed by 5 bases and the J gene end by 1 base; junction bases not matched to a gene: 3. Germline CDR1 is MNHEY and CDR2 is SVGEGT. There are 14 residues in the CDR3. CDR3 region: CASSGQGDNYGYTF. The CDR3 nucleotides are TGTGCCAGCAGTGGACAGGGAGATAACTATGGCTACACCTTC.

The chain is built from TRBV19 and TRBJ2-4; possible D gene TRBD1, 7 bases. V shed 5 bases and J shed 3 bases, with 17 bases lying between them. This CDR3 is built from 16 residues. Germline loops: CDR1 LNHDA, CDR2 SQIVND (reference sequence). For the CDR3, the DNA is TGTGCCAGTAGTTCAACCGCGGGGACAGTCAAAAACATTCAGTACTTC. Protein: CASSSTAGTVKNIQYF.

The sample holds one count of this clone. V usage is TRBV2 and J usage is TRBJ1-2; no reliable D call. Germline loops: CDR1 SNHLY, CDR2 FYNNEI. The CDR3 is made up of 15 amino acids. Trimming shortened V by 5 bases and J by 4 bases, and 17 bases separated the two germline ends. Here the CDR3 reads CASSPSIQSPYGYTF. The CDR3 DNA is TGTGCCAGCAGTCCCTCTATACAGAGTCCCTATGGCTACACCTTC.

J is TRBJ2-7 and V is TRBV14; tentatively, D is TRBD2 (6 bases). The length of the CDR3 is 17 residues. Germline V gene data show CDR1 as SGHDN and CDR2 as FVKESK. Deletions cut 0 bases from V and 0 bases from J, with 15 bases between. CDR3 region: CASSQDHWSGDSYEQYF. CDR3 DNA: TGTGCCAGCAGCCAAGATCATTGGTCGGGAGACTCCTACGAGCAGTACTTC.

The V and J genes are TRBV28 and TRBJ1-1; no clear D. Germline V gives CDR1 MDHEN, CDR2 SYDVKM. This CDR3 is built from 11 residues. The germline V and J ends were trimmed by 6 bases and 10 bases, with 12 bases remaining between them. The CDR3 DNA reads as TGTGCCAGCAGGACTCCCGAGGGAGCTTTCTTT. It codes for CASRTPEGAFF.

This chain connects TRBV11-1 to TRBJ2-3; weak D call: TRBD1 (6 bases). In germline, CDR1 is SGHAT, CDR2 FQDESV (reference sequence). The CDR3 is 16 amino acids. V was trimmed by 5 bases and J by 0 bases, leaving 15 bases between them. CDR3 protein: CASSKRGGTSTDTQYF. For the CDR3, the DNA is TGTGCCAGCAGCAAACGAGGGGGTACTAGCACAGATACGCAGTATTTT.

The CDR3 DNA sequence: TGTGCCAGCAGTCCCTGGACAGGGGACCTCTCTGGAAACACCATATATTTT. The encoded protein is CASSPWTGDLSGNTIYF. The V gene is TRBV28, the J gene TRBJ1-3; TRBD1 matches 9 bases. The V and J ends lost 5 bases and 0 bases, in that order; junction bases with no gene match: 8. There are 17 residues in the CDR3. CDR1 is MDHEN, CDR2 SYDVKM, per germline.

This rearrangement joins TRBV27 to TRBJ1-2; 10 positions agree with TRBD1. Losses at the gene ends were 3 bases for V and 7 bases for J; bases not matched to a gene: 5. The CDR3 is 14 residues long. The germline gives CDR1 MNHEY, CDR2 SMNVEV (reference sequence). CDR3 sequence reads: CASSLDRGKGGYTF. In nucleotides, the CDR3 is TGTGCCAGCAGTTTGGACAGGGGGAAGGGTGGCTACACCTTC.